These T cell receptor beta chains were read from a single sample in a study of T-cell memory formation after mild COVID-19. TCRdb reprocessed the 5' RACE reads with MiXCR, giving one entry per CDR3 protein. The repertoire holds roughly 450,000 distinct CDR3 sequences, with roughly 18% as singletons. The material sequenced was PBMCs or a T cell subset sorted from them (not recorded which). The receptors were gathered from an adult woman who had mild COVID-19 (a few samples of this study predate the infection). Cell type and time point are not known. Each CDR3 is given with its conserved first and last residue. The order of the fields is D gene, clone size, J gene, V gene, CDR3 protein, CDR3 DNA. The D gene is left open where the match is weak. Size tells how often a clone was seen (once, few, many) or the class of an expanded clone, and some rows leave it out.

D: TRBD2
size: NA
J: TRBJ2-7
V: TRBV6-5
CDR3: CASSFSGGTYEQYF
DNA: TGTGCCAGCAGTTTTAGCGGGGGAACCTACGAGCAGTACTTC

D: NA
size: NA
J: TRBJ1-2
V: TRBV6-6
CDR3: CASSSTGLGRYGYTF
DNA: TGTGCCAGCAGTTCCACGGGCCTCGGAAGATATGGCTACACCTTC

D: NA
size: NA
J: TRBJ2-1
V: TRBV4-3
CDR3: CASSREDYNEQFF
DNA: TGCGCCAGCAGCCGCGAGGACTACAATGAGCAGTTCTTC

D: NA
size: few
J: TRBJ1-2
V: TRBV6-4
CDR3: CASRRTGYDGYTF
DNA: TGTGCCAGCAGACGTACAGGGTATGATGGCTACACCTTC

D: TRBD1
size: NA
J: TRBJ2-5
V: TRBV7-2
CDR3: CASSFYDRGQETQYF
DNA: TGTGCCAGCAGCTTTTACGACAGGGGCCAAGAGACCCAGTACTTC

D: NA
size: NA
J: TRBJ2-7
V: TRBV10-3
CDR3: CAISGAGKSYEQYF
DNA: TGTGCCATCAGCGGGGCAGGGAAATCCTACGAGCAGTACTTC

D: TRBD1
size: many
J: TRBJ1-3
V: TRBV5-1
CDR3: CASSFKDRGTNTIYF
DNA: TGCGCCAGCAGCTTTAAGGACAGGGGAACGAACACCATATATTTT

D: TRBD1
size: NA
J: TRBJ1-6
V: TRBV20-1
CDR3: CSAGVTGGGSPLHF
DNA: TGCAGTGCTGGGGTAACAGGGGGCGGTTCACCCCTCCACTTT

D: NA
size: NA
J: TRBJ2-7
V: TRBV5-1
CDR3: CASSLDPPTGTYEQYF
DNA: TGCGCCAGCAGCTTGGATCCGCCGACAGGTACCTACGAGCAGTACTTC

D: TRBD1
size: few
J: TRBJ1-1
V: TRBV7-2
CDR3: CASSLGTGVPNTEAFF
DNA: TGTGCCAGCAGCTTAGGGACAGGGGTCCCGAACACTGAAGCTTTCTTT

D: TRBD1
size: few
J: TRBJ2-7
V: TRBV4-3
CDR3: CASSQDPGQVGEQYF
DNA: TGCGCCAGCAGCCAAGACCCCGGACAGGTCGGCGAGCAGTACTTC

D: TRBD2
size: NA
J: TRBJ2-5
V: TRBV7-2
CDR3: CASSRGASGIQETQYF
DNA: TGTGCCAGCAGCCGAGGGGCTAGCGGGATCCAAGAGACCCAGTACTTC

D: NA
size: NA
J: TRBJ2-7
V: TRBV4-3
CDR3: CASSQERGQEGYEQYF
DNA: TGCGCCAGCAGCCAAGAAAGAGGGCAGGAGGGCTACGAGCAGTACTTC

D: NA
size: NA
J: TRBJ1-2
V: TRBV3-1
CDR3: CASSQEQGLYVPGYTF
DNA: TGTGCCAGCAGCCAAGAACAGGGCCTCTATGTTCCGGGCTACACCTTC

D: TRBD2
size: NA
J: TRBJ2-2
V: TRBV7-2
CDR3: CASSPVSGRGTGELFF
DNA: TGTGCCAGCAGCCCAGTTAGCGGGAGAGGTACCGGGGAGCTGTTTTTT

D: NA
size: NA
J: TRBJ1-2
V: TRBV20-1
CDR3: CSAVRVNGYTF
DNA: TGCAGCGCTGTAAGGGTTAATGGCTACACCTTC

D: NA
size: NA
J: TRBJ1-1
V: TRBV7-2
CDR3: CASSLAMGGVGTEAFF
DNA: TGTGCCAGCAGCTTAGCGATGGGGGGCGTAGGCACTGAAGCTTTCTTT

D: NA
size: few
J: TRBJ2-2
V: TRBV7-2
CDR3: CASSTRDLNTGELFF
DNA: TGTGCCAGCAGCACCCGGGACTTGAACACCGGGGAGCTGTTTTTT

D: NA
size: NA
J: TRBJ2-5
V: TRBV12-3/TRBV12-4
CDR3: CASSRLVQETQYF
DNA: TGTGCCAGCAGTCGACTGGTTCAAGAGACCCAGTACTTC

D: NA
size: few
J: TRBJ1-2
V: TRBV14
CDR3: CASSQRGYYGYTF
DNA: TGTGCCAGCAGCCAGCGAGGGTACTATGGCTACACCTTC

D: NA
size: few
J: TRBJ1-5
V: TRBV24-1
CDR3: CATSDTTVPQHF
DNA: TGTGCCACCAGTGATACAACAGTGCCCCAGCATTTT

D: NA
size: NA
J: TRBJ1-1
V: TRBV7-6
CDR3: CASSLSEGGFEAFF
DNA: TGTGCCAGCAGCTTATCCGAAGGGGGTTTTGAAGCTTTCTTT

D: TRBD1
size: NA
J: TRBJ1-1
V: TRBV11-2
CDR3: CASSSRGQPGNTEAFF
DNA: TGTGCCAGCAGCTCCAGGGGACAGCCGGGGAACACTGAAGCTTTCTTT

D: NA
size: NA
J: TRBJ1-2
V: TRBV29-1
CDR3: CSAISTSYGYTF
DNA: TGCAGCGCCATTTCTACGTCCTATGGCTACACCTTC

D: NA
size: few
J: TRBJ2-3
V: TRBV7-3
CDR3: CASSPGRASTDTQYF
DNA: TGTGCCAGCAGCCCCGGAAGGGCTAGCACAGATACGCAGTATTTT

D: NA
size: NA
J: TRBJ2-5
V: TRBV3-1
CDR3: CASSQVIGRLGEETQYF
DNA: TGTGCCAGCAGCCAAGTAATTGGTCGTTTAGGGGAAGAGACCCAGTACTTC

D: NA
size: few
J: TRBJ2-7
V: TRBV7-9
CDR3: CASSSEKIGLTFGEQYF
DNA: TGTGCCAGCAGTTCCGAAAAGATAGGACTAACCTTTGGGGAGCAGTACTTC

D: NA
size: NA
J: TRBJ1-1
V: TRBV19
CDR3: CASSIWAPGTEAFF
DNA: TGTGCCAGTAGTATCTGGGCCCCGGGCACTGAAGCTTTCTTT

D: TRBD2
size: NA
J: TRBJ2-7
V: TRBV5-1
CDR3: CASSRTSGRAVYEQYF
DNA: TGCGCCAGCAGCAGGACTAGCGGGAGGGCCGTCTACGAGCAGTACTTC

D: NA
size: few
J: TRBJ2-3
V: TRBV24-1
CDR3: CATSDWDKSDTQYF
DNA: TGTGCCACCAGTGACTGGGATAAATCAGATACGCAGTATTTT

D: TRBD1
size: NA
J: TRBJ2-1
V: TRBV11-2
CDR3: CASSSVSGGPYNEQFF
DNA: TGTGCCAGCAGCTCTGTTTCAGGGGGCCCTTACAATGAGCAGTTCTTC

D: TRBD2
size: NA
J: TRBJ2-3
V: TRBV12-3/TRBV12-4
CDR3: CASSLSPILAERGATDTQYF
DNA: TGTGCCAGCAGCCTTTCCCCTATACTAGCGGAACGGGGTGCCACAGATACGCAGTATTTT

D: NA
size: few
J: TRBJ2-4
V: TRBV4-1
CDR3: CASSHHQGILAKNIQYF
DNA: TGCGCCAGCAGCCACCACCAGGGTATCCTAGCCAAAAACATTCAGTACTTC

D: TRBD2
size: NA
J: TRBJ2-3
V: TRBV20-1
CDR3: CSARAYHRAGADTQYF
DNA: TGCAGTGCTAGAGCCTATCATCGAGCGGGAGCAGATACGCAGTATTTT

D: NA
size: NA
J: TRBJ1-2
V: TRBV28
CDR3: CASSLGVFSTF
DNA: TGTGCCAGCAGTCTTGGAGTATTCTCCACCTTC

D: TRBD2
size: few
J: TRBJ2-6
V: TRBV6-5
CDR3: CASRVVAGGSSGANVLTF
DNA: TGTGCCAGCAGGGTCGTAGCGGGAGGGAGCTCTGGGGCCAACGTCCTGACTTTC

D: NA
size: few
J: TRBJ1-6
V: TRBV9
CDR3: CASSVQGVPSFDSPLHF
DNA: TGTGCCAGCAGCGTACAGGGAGTCCCTTCGTTTGATTCACCCCTCCACTTT

D: NA
size: NA
J: TRBJ2-5
V: TRBV7-8
CDR3: CASSLTGNNQETQYF
DNA: TGTGCCAGCAGCTTAACGGGGAACAACCAAGAGACCCAGTACTTC

D: NA
size: NA
J: TRBJ2-3
V: TRBV2
CDR3: CASTSGIGTDTQYF
DNA: TGTGCCAGCACAAGTGGGATAGGGACAGATACGCAGTATTTT

D: TRBD2
size: NA
J: TRBJ2-2
V: TRBV2
CDR3: CASSEEAGVAGELFF
DNA: TGTGCCAGCAGTGAAGAGGCGGGGGTGGCCGGGGAGCTGTTTTTT

D: NA
size: NA
J: TRBJ2-3
V: TRBV30
CDR3: CAWTTGLTDTQYF
DNA: TGTGCCTGGACAACAGGGCTCACAGATACGCAGTATTTT

D: NA
size: few
J: TRBJ2-7
V: TRBV20-1
CDR3: CSVSPGREQYF
DNA: TGCAGTGTTAGCCCAGGGAGGGAGCAGTACTTC

D: NA
size: NA
J: TRBJ1-2
V: TRBV20-1
CDR3: CSARYQYGTTYGYTF
DNA: TGCAGTGCTAGATATCAGTATGGGACAACCTATGGCTACACCTTC

D: NA
size: few
J: TRBJ2-3
V: TRBV7-2
CDR3: CASSLDVGSPRDTQYF
DNA: TGTGCCAGCAGCTTAGATGTCGGGAGTCCTCGGGATACGCAGTATTTT

D: NA
size: few
J: TRBJ2-1
V: TRBV10-3
CDR3: CAIRQTTGNEQFF
DNA: TGTGCCATCAGACAGACTACGGGTAATGAGCAGTTCTTC

D: NA
size: few
J: TRBJ2-1
V: TRBV2
CDR3: CASSESQGSYNEQFF
DNA: TGTGCCAGCAGTGAAAGCCAGGGCTCCTACAATGAGCAGTTCTTC

D: NA
size: few
J: TRBJ2-3
V: TRBV12-3/TRBV12-4
CDR3: CASLESTDTQYF
DNA: TGTGCCAGCCTAGAAAGCACAGATACGCAGTATTTT

D: NA
size: NA
J: TRBJ2-7
V: TRBV14
CDR3: CASSFAYTGTYSYEQYF
DNA: TGTGCCAGCAGTTTCGCATATACCGGGACATACTCCTACGAGCAGTACTTC

D: NA
size: NA
J: TRBJ2-7
V: TRBV4-3
CDR3: CASSQEWDRRRYF
DNA: TGCGCCAGCAGCCAAGAATGGGACCGCCGCCGGTACTTC

D: NA
size: few
J: TRBJ2-1
V: TRBV5-4
CDR3: CASSFQGMDYNEQFF
DNA: TGTGCCAGCAGCTTCCAGGGGATGGACTACAATGAGCAGTTCTTC

D: NA
size: few
J: TRBJ2-5
V: TRBV7-9
CDR3: CASSNSGSLGETQYF
DNA: TGTGCCAGCAGCAATTCCGGGAGTCTGGGAGAGACCCAGTACTTC

D: NA
size: NA
J: TRBJ2-5
V: TRBV29-1
CDR3: CSVEVRAGAPEAQYF
DNA: TGCAGCGTTGAAGTCCGGGCAGGGGCTCCGGAGGCCCAGTACTTC

D: TRBD1
size: many
J: TRBJ1-2
V: TRBV20-1
CDR3: CSARDLATGTVYGYTF
DNA: TGCAGTGCTAGAGATCTGGCCACCGGGACAGTCTATGGCTACACCTTC